This T cell receptor (beta chain) appears in the sequencing data of a study of beta chain features in type 1 diabetes. The investigators reverse transcribed all of the isolated RNA, so they sequenced expressed TCRB transcripts. Produced via immunoSEQ multiplex PCR; TCRdb's table is partial and in-frame only. The sample has about 360,000 clones, 10% to 15% seen once. This CDR3 spans 14 amino acids. Trimming took off 5 bases at V and 3 bases at J, with 11 bases between the two ends. Per the germline V gene, CDR1 is SGHTA and CDR2 is FQGNSA. The TCR comes from a man between 18 and 35 years old in good health. Sequencing used naive CD4+ T cells from blood. V usage is TRBV7-2 and J usage is TRBJ1-5; D possibly corresponds to TRBD1 (6 bases). CDR3 sequence (DNA): TGTGCCAGCAGCCTGGACAGTCACAATCAGCCCCAGCATTTT. The encoded protein is CASSLDSHNQPQHF.